These 20 T cell receptor beta chains were sequenced from one sample in a study of beta chain features in type 1 diabetes. Investigators reverse transcribed all isolated RNA, so they sequenced expressed TCRB transcripts. Clones were sequenced by immunoSEQ multiplex PCR, and TCRdb holds only the in-frame ones, with some missing. This table has a few hundred thousand clones, 14% appearing once. Sequenced sample: central memory CD4+ T cells from blood. The source is a man aged 25-40 years in good health.

In its sample, this clone was seen a few times. This chain joins TRBV9 and TRBJ2-1, with D hard to call. CDR1 and CDR2 from the germline V gene are SGDLS and YYNGEE. Trimming took 0 bases from V and 5 from J, leaving 15 bases between them. The CDR3 totals 16 residues. The CDR3 DNA reads as TGTGCCAGCAGCGTAGACGGTAGACAACGGAACAATGAGCAGTTCTTC. Encoded protein: CASSVDGRQRNNEQFF.

This clone was observed a few times. The rearrangement joins TRBV7-3 to TRBJ1-3; the match to TRBD1 covers 7 bases. Germline V gene lookup returns CDR1 SGHTA and CDR2 FQGTGA. V shed 4 bases and J 3 bases; nucleotides not matched to a gene: 6. There are 15 residues in the CDR3. Written as DNA, the CDR3 is TGTGCCAGCAGCTCCGACAGGGACGGTGGAAACACCATATATTTT. This sequence encodes CASSSDRDGGNTIYF.

The chain links TRBV14 to TRBJ1-2; 7 bases map to TRBD1. Looked up from germline, CDR1 is SGHDN and CDR2 is FVKESK. V lost 1 base and J lost 7; bases outside the gene matches: 12. CDR3 size: 16 residues. CDR3 in amino acids: CASSQVGGRGVFGYTF. Written as DNA, the CDR3 is TGTGCCAGCAGCCAAGTGGGAGGCAGGGGGGTCTTTGGCTACACCTTC.

Only a few counts were recorded for this clone. The V call is TRBV10-3, the J call TRBJ2-2; the match to TRBD1 covers 9 bases. CDR3 length equals 15 residues. Germline-derived CDR1 and CDR2 are ENHRY and SYGVKD. V shed 10 bases and J 5 bases; nucleotides not matched to a gene: 11. For the CDR3, the DNA is TGTGCCACCGCCGCTACCGGGACAGGGACCGGGGAGCTGTTTTTT. Amino acids: CATAATGTGTGELFF.

This clone was found a few times. The chain is built from TRBV4-2 and TRBJ1-1; D might be TRBD1 (6 bases). With 0 bases removed from V and 0 bases from J, the gap between germline ends came to 14 bases. Germline V gives CDR1 LGHNA, CDR2 YNFKEQ. CDR3 length: 17 residues. CDR3 sequence (DNA): TGTGCCAGCAGCCAAGATTTGGACAGATCAATGAACACTGAAGCTTTCTTT. It encodes CASSQDLDRSMNTEAFF.

The V call is TRBV10-3, the J call TRBJ1-3; D is uncertain. V was shortened by 6 bases and J by 4 bases, with 13 bases between the two germline ends. There are 14 residues in the CDR3. Per the germline V gene, CDR1 is ENHRY and CDR2 is SYGVKD. In DNA, the CDR3 is TGTGCCATCAGGGAAGGACGTAAAGGAAACACCATATATTTT. This gives the protein CAIREGRKGNTIYF.

This sequence joins TRBV1 and TRBJ2-7; the DNA was not compared with TRBD2, the D call given in the table. TRBV1 is a known pseudogene. The CDR3 covers 12 residues. The CDR3 loop reads CTRWWRFLEQYF. CDR3 sequence (DNA): TGCACCAGATGGTGGCGGTTTCTCGAGCAGTACTTC.

J is TRBJ2-1 and V is TRBV28; 7 bases agree with TRBD1. Trimming cost V 3 bases and J 8 bases; bases outside gene matches: 10. Germline V gene lookup returns CDR1 MDHEN and CDR2 SYDVKM. CDR3 size: 15 residues. CDR3 bases: TGTGCCAGCAGTTTCCAGGGGGTCGGTCGTGATGAGCAGTTCTTC. It is translated as CASSFQGVGRDEQFF.

This clone was counted at least ten times. This rearrangement joins TRBV14 to TRBJ2-5; D remains unclear. Looked up from germline, CDR1 is SGHDN and CDR2 is FVKESK. The CDR3 consists of 12 residues. V was clipped by 0 bases and J by 2 bases, with 1 base between them. The CDR3, as DNA: TGTGCCAGCAGCCAAGATCAAGAGACCCAGTACTTC. This encodes CASSQDQETQYF.

CDR3 sequence (DNA): TGTGCCAGCAGTTACTCCCGACAGAGCGGTGACGAGCAGTACTTC. Translated: CASSYSRQSGDEQYF. The chain carries TRBV6-5 and TRBJ2-7; perhaps D is TRBD1 or TRBD2 (5 bases each). The V gene lost 0 bases and the J gene lost 5 bases, with 14 bases spanning the gap. The CDR3 is 15 residues long. Per germline, CDR1 MNHEY and CDR2 SVGAGI.

This clone occurred a few times. The genes are TRBV5-4 and TRBJ1-3; D remains unclear. Trimming removed 0 bases at V and 4 bases at J, with 5 bases between. The length of the CDR3 is 13 residues. Germline V gene sequence: CDR1 SGHNT, CDR2 YYREEE (reference sequence). CDR3 loop: CASSLVGGNTIYF. Written as DNA, the CDR3 is TGTGCCAGCAGCTTGGTTGGCGGAAACACCATATATTTT.

The V and J genes are TRBV25-1 and TRBJ2-5; tentatively, D is TRBD1 (6 bases). V was cut by 6 bases and J by 2 bases, with 13 bases left in between. Germline-derived CDR1 and CDR2 are MGHDK and SYGVNS. The CDR3 loop spans 14 amino acids. The CDR3: CASSGAGTQETQYF. For the CDR3, the DNA is TGTGCCAGCAGCGGGGCCGGGACACAAGAGACCCAGTACTTC.

The CDR3 loop reads CASSFDRGGTEAFF. DNA for the CDR3: TGCGCCAGCAGCTTCGACAGGGGGGGCACTGAAGCTTTCTTT. The chain is built from TRBV4-1 and TRBJ1-1, with 9 bases aligning to TRBD1. CDR1 and CDR2 (germline): MGHRA, YSYEKL. Trimming cost V 5 bases and J 4 bases; bases outside gene matches: 5. The CDR3 loop spans 14 amino acids.

The chain combines TRBV11-3 with TRBJ2-4; D is uncertain. Germline CDR1 reads SGHNT; CDR2 reads YENEEA. V dropped 1 base and J dropped 8 bases, with 9 bases sitting between them. The CDR3 contains 13 residues. CDR3 DNA sequence: TGTGCCAGCAGCTTAGGCCCCCCCCACATTCAGTACTTC. Protein product: CASSLGPPHIQYF.

The chain couples TRBV5-1 to TRBJ1-2; no definite D call. The germline CDR1 and CDR2 sequences are SGHRS and YFSETQ. There are 15 residues in the CDR3. V gave up 5 bases and J gave up 2 bases, with 16 bases separating them. CDR3: CASRLSETSNYGYTF. Written as DNA, the CDR3 is TGCGCCAGCAGATTGTCAGAGACCTCCAACTATGGCTACACCTTC.

There are a few counts of this clone. The rearrangement uses TRBV18 and TRBJ1-1; tentatively, D is TRBD1 (5 bases). V lost 6 bases to trimming and J lost 1 base, with 15 bases between them. This CDR3 is 15 amino acids long. The germline V gene has CDR1 KGHSH and CDR2 LQKENI. The CDR3 protein is CASSDEGPPNTEAFF. The CDR3 DNA follows: TGTGCCAGCTCCGACGAGGGACCGCCGAACACTGAAGCTTTCTTT.

This clone came up a few times. CDR3 DNA sequence: TGTGCCAGCAGCAAGGGGCAGCCGCTGGTGGCAGATACGCAGTATTTT. Translation gives CASSKGQPLVADTQYF. The V gene is TRBV7-8, the J gene TRBJ2-3; TRBD1 might be the D (5 bases). Germline CDR1 and CDR2: SGHVS and FQNEAQ. With 5 bases removed from V and 4 bases from J, the gap between germline ends came to 19 bases. The CDR3 runs 16 residues. The full variable domain, rest sourced from reference TRBV7-8 and TRBJ2-3, is GAGVSQSPRYKVAKRGQDVALRCDPISGHVSLFWYQQALGQGPEFLTYFQNEAQLDKSGLPSDRFFAERPEGSVSTLKIQRTQQEDSAVYLCASSKGQPLVADTQYFGPGTRLTVL.

The J gene is TRBJ1-2, the V gene TRBV4-1; D gene ambiguous. Trimming stripped 0 bases from V and 6 bases from J, with 11 bases between. CDR1 is MGHRA and CDR2 is YSYEKL in the germline V gene. The CDR3 consists of 14 residues. CDR3 nucleotide sequence: TGCGCCAGCAGCCAAGATTCGCGTGCGGATGGCTACACCTTC. Translated, it gives CASSQDSRADGYTF.

This clone was found a few times. V is TRBV27 and J is TRBJ2-5; D unresolved. Germline V CDR1 and CDR2: MNHEY, SMNVEV (reference sequence). CDR3 length: 13 amino acids. V was pared by 0 bases and J by 0 bases, with 2 bases between. The DNA for the CDR3 is TGTGCCAGCAGTTTATCGTACCAAGAGACCCAGTACTTC. Residues: CASSLSYQETQYF.

The rearrangement joins TRBV7-2 to TRBJ2-1, with D unresolved. Trimming left V 2 bases short and J 7 bases short, with 6 bases between. The CDR3 extends over 12 amino acids. Germline V lookup: CDR1 SGHTA, CDR2 FQGNSA. CDR3 DNA sequence: TGTGCCAGCAGCTTAACGAGGAATGAGCAGTTCTTC. This gives the protein CASSLTRNEQFF.